This note documents a single T cell receptor (beta chain) sequence. Total RNA, at least 5 micrograms per sample, was extracted from PBMCs. The authors ran a second PCR of about 7 to 11 cycles using a sample-barcoded 5' primer and a J-beta primer mix. TCRdb re-called the 5' RACE reads with MiXCR, one entry per CDR3 protein. The sample gives around 1.5 million distinct CDR3 sequences, roughly 40% of which show up once; 7% to 9% is in the top ten. This sample is part of a study of blood T cells in healthy people across ages. This receptor was identified in a woman between 18 and 29 years old in good health. The sequencing sample was made of blood.

The CDR3 DNA reads as TGCGCCAGCAGCCCTTCCTCGTACTATGGCTACACCTTC. Translating it yields CASSPSSYYGYTF. This chain uses TRBV5-1 with TRBJ1-2; D not certain. The CDR3 runs 13 residues. V lost 4 bases, J lost 3 bases, and 10 bases lay in between. Germline CDR1 and CDR2: SGHRS and YFSETQ.